This entry concerns a single T cell receptor beta chain. Its matching antigen is unknown. Trimming removed 1 base at V and 2 bases at J, with 11 bases between. The CDR3 is made up of 15 amino acids. Germline lookup yields CDR1 SEHNR and CDR2 FQNEAQ (reference sequence). This sample is drawn from a study of cytomegalovirus exposure and HLA in healthy donors. Among the approximately 110 subjects of the validation cohort, separate from the roughly 700-subject first cohort, were the donors. The repertoire was sequenced with immunoSEQ multiplex PCR; TCRdb's copy has only in-frame clones and lacks some. In the table there are hundreds of thousands of clones, 70% to 90% of which are singletons. Study-level points and caveats: The study labeled roughly 160 TCR beta chains cytomegalovirus-associated. The authors confirmed in vitro that three CMV-associated chains were specific for CMV antigens.

The gene calls are TRBV7-9 and TRBJ1-2; weak D call: TRBD1 (6 bases). The source of this sequence is a woman under 30 in good health and CMV-seronegative. The specimen sequenced was PBMCs. CDR3 DNA: TGTGCCAGCAGCTTAGGAACAGGGAAGAACTATGGCTACACCTTC. As protein: CASSLGTGKNYGYTF.